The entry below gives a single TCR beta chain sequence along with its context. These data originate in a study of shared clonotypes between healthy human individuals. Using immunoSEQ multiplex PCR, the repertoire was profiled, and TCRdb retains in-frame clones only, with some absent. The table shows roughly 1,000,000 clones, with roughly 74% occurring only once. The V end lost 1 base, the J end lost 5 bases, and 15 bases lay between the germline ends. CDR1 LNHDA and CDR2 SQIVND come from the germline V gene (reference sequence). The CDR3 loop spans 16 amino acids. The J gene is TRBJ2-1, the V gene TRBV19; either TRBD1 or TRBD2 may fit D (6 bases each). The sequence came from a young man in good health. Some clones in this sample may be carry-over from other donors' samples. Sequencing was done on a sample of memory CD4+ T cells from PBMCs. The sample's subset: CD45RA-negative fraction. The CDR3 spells CASSIVGGLTHNEQFF. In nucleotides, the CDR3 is TGTGCCAGTAGTATAGTAGGGGGACTTACACACAATGAGCAGTTCTTC.